This T cell receptor (beta chain) was found in a study of monozygotic twins with inflammatory bowel disease. The germline gives CDR1 MNHNS, CDR2 SASEGT. The CDR3 extends over 15 amino acids. No DNA is given; TCRdb re-called the 5' RACE reads and lists each CDR3 protein once. The sample data list approximately 420,000 distinct CDR3 sequences. The TCR was taken from a human donor with ulcerative colitis or Crohn's disease, or a healthy co-twin of an affected twin (not recorded which). Sequencing was performed on blood. The chain carries TRBV6-1 and TRBJ1-2; without DNA, the TCRdb call of TRBD1 cannot be checked. This chain's CDR3 is CASSESGTGRFGYTF.